Following are 17 T cell receptor beta chains from one sample sequenced in a study of control samples from healthy donors and cancer patients. TCRdb keeps only in-frame clones here, not all; method: immunoSEQ multiplex PCR. The sample consists of some 65,000 clones, 84% of them appearing once. Material for sequencing was PBMCs. The receptor set was obtained from a woman between 50 and 59 years old with lung cancer.

CDR3 sequence (DNA): TGTGCCAGCAGCTTAAGGGGTTGGGACACTGAAGCTTTCTTT. Translating it yields CASSLRGWDTEAFF. The chain links TRBV13 to TRBJ1-1; tentative D call: TRBD1 (5 bases). The germline CDR1 and CDR2 sequences are PRHDT and FYEKMQ (reference sequence). There are 14 residues in the CDR3. The ends were cut back, 2 bases at V and 3 bases at J, with 10 bases in the middle.

This sequence joins TRBV4-3 and TRBJ1-2; D might be TRBD1 (5 bases). CDR1 is LGHNA and CDR2 is YSLEER in the germline V gene. The V end was cut by 0 bases, the J end by 6 bases, with 14 bases between. There are 15 residues in the CDR3. Here the CDR3 DNA reads TGCGCCAGCAGCCAAGATAGGCAGGGAGGGGATGGCTACACCTTC. This encodes CASSQDRQGGDGYTF.

The V and J genes are TRBV24-1 and TRBJ2-1; weak D call: TRBD1 (6 bases). Germline V gene data show CDR1 as KGHDR and CDR2 as SFDVKD. Trimming cost V 3 bases and J 1 base, with 9 bases left between them. The CDR3 sequence is 15 residues long. CDR3 in DNA: TGTGCCACCAGTGATATACAGGGATCCTACAATGAGCAGTTCTTC. Residues: CATSDIQGSYNEQFF.

The chain is built from TRBV7-2 and TRBJ2-2, with 12 nucleotides matching TRBD1. CDR3 size: 19 residues. Germline V gene lookup returns CDR1 SGHTA and CDR2 FQGNSA. Trimming at V came to 4 bases and at J to 2 bases, leaving 11 bases not matched to a gene. This CDR3 is CASSSRGTGGWGNTGELFF. The CDR3 region has the DNA TGTGCCAGCAGCTCAAGGGGGACAGGGGGCTGGGGCAACACCGGGGAGCTGTTTTTT.

This clone has more than one count but fewer than ten. The rearrangement links TRBV6-1 to TRBJ2-4; no firm D call. V was cut by 0 bases and J by 7 bases, with 1 base left in between. Germline CDR1 reads MNHNS; CDR2 reads SASEGT. This CDR3 is 11 amino acids long. The CDR3 here is CASSEANIQYF. The CDR3 nucleotides are TGTGCCAGCAGTGAAGCGAACATTCAGTACTTC.

Here the CDR3 reads CASSVGGATYEQYF. The CDR3 DNA follows: TGTGCCAGCAGCGTAGGGGGGGCTACCTACGAGCAGTACTTC. The chain carries TRBV9 and TRBJ2-7; the D gene could be TRBD1 or TRBD2 (6 bases each). This CDR3 region has 14 residues. The germline gives CDR1 SGDLS, CDR2 YYNGEE. Trimming shortened V by 0 bases and J by 2 bases, and 9 bases separated the two germline ends.

The rearrangement joins TRBV24-1 to TRBJ2-2; TRBD1 matches at 8 bases. With 3 bases clipped from V and 5 bases from J, the junction kept 4 bases outside the gene matches. The CDR3 has 15 amino acids. The germline V gene encodes CDR1 KGHDR and CDR2 SFDVKD. Written as DNA, the CDR3 is TGTGCCACCAGTGATCTTAACAGGGGGACCGGGGAGCTGTTTTTT. It specifies CATSDLNRGTGELFF.

The chain combines TRBV7-2 with TRBJ2-3, with 7 bases fitting TRBD2. With V trimmed by 5 bases and J by 6 bases, 8 bases remained unmatched. The CDR3 has 14 residues. CDR1 SGHTA and CDR2 FQGNSA come from the germline V gene. In DNA, the CDR3 is TGTGCCAGCAGCGACCAAGCGGGGCCCGATACGCAGTATTTT. Translation: CASSDQAGPDTQYF.

This clone has more than one count but fewer than ten. This chain uses TRBV6-5 with TRBJ2-7; 7 bases line up with TRBD1. There are 14 residues in the CDR3. The junction had 5 bases not matched to a gene; V was cut back by 5 bases and J by 1 base. Germline V lookup: CDR1 MNHEY, CDR2 SVGAGI. CDR3 in DNA: TGTGCCAGCAGTCGACAGGGAAGATCCTACGAGCAGTACTTC. It is translated as CASSRQGRSYEQYF.

This chain joins TRBV29-1 and TRBJ1-1; D gene unclear. The CDR3 is 12 amino acids. Trimming shortened V by 4 bases and J by 1 base, and 7 bases separated the two germline ends. Germline V lookup: CDR1 SQVTM, CDR2 ANQGSEA. The CDR3 is CSVGWKNTEAFF. CDR3 nucleotides: TGCAGCGTTGGGTGGAAGAACACTGAAGCTTTCTTT.

The chain carries TRBV29-1 and TRBJ1-2; 7 positions match TRBD1. The CDR3 has 13 amino acids. Germline V gives CDR1 SQVTM, CDR2 ANQGSEA. V lost 3 bases and J lost 4; bases outside the gene matches: 5. The CDR3 coding sequence is TGCAGCGTTGAGGACAGGACTACCTATGGCTACACCTTC. Its protein product is CSVEDRTTYGYTF.

This clone showed up many times. J is TRBJ1-2 and V is TRBV2, with no clear D. The V gene's germline CDR1 is SNHLY and CDR2 FYNNEI. V was clipped by 6 bases and J by 8 bases, with 25 bases between them. This CDR3 is built from 16 residues. The CDR3 sequence: CASSPMPGRPVIGYTF. Here the CDR3 DNA reads TGTGCCAGCAGCCCAATGCCGGGCCGCCCTGTGATCGGCTACACCTTC.

This clone appeared a single time. The chain combines TRBV4-3 with TRBJ1-3, with 8 bases that match TRBD1. Germline loops: CDR1 LGHNA, CDR2 YSLEER. This CDR3 spans 21 amino acids. J was trimmed by 0 bases and V by 0 bases; bases with no gene match: 16. The CDR3 sequence: CASSQDLGQGRMGGSGNTIYF. CDR3 sequence (DNA): TGCGCCAGCAGCCAAGATCTTGGACAGGGCAGGATGGGGGGCTCTGGAAACACCATATATTTT.

The chain recombines TRBV29-1 with TRBJ1-1; D is possibly TRBD1 (6 bases). Germline V gene lookup returns CDR1 SQVTM and CDR2 ANQGSEA. This CDR3 has 14 residues. V was pared by 7 bases and J by 4 bases, with 19 bases between. The CDR3 region is CSAKGGGGLTEAFF. DNA of the CDR3: TGCAGCGCCAAAGGAGGAGGGGGACTCACTGAAGCTTTCTTT.

As concerns this clone: Other nucleotide sequences from this sample produce the same CDR3. The rearrangement links TRBV3-1 (or the pseudogene TRBV3-2) to TRBJ1-1; D unresolved. CDR1 and CDR2 (germline): LGHDT, YNNKEL (reference sequence). This CDR3 has 12 residues. V was shortened by 2 bases and J by 9 bases, with 10 bases between the two germline ends. The chain's CDR3 is CASSQKGRKAFF. The CDR3 coding sequence is TGTGCCAGCAGCCAAAAGGGTAGAAAAGCTTTCTTT.

Written as DNA, the CDR3 is TGTGCCAGCAGCCGGGACAGCCTTTATGGCTACACCTTC. Its protein product is CASSRDSLYGYTF. The chain joins TRBV5-5 to TRBJ1-2, with 7 positions matching TRBD1. V lost 4 bases, J lost 5 bases, and 5 bases stayed unmatched. CDR3 size: 13 residues. Germline V gives CDR1 SGHKS, CDR2 YYEKEE (reference sequence). The entire variable domain, with the rest obtained from reference TRBV5-5 and TRBJ1-2, is as follows: DAGVTQSPTHLIKTRGQQVTLRCSPISGHKSVSWYQQVLGQGPQFIFQYYEKEERGRGNFPDRFSARQFPNYSSELNVNALLLGDSALYLCASSRDSLYGYTFGSGTRLTVV.

For the CDR3, the DNA is TGTGCCAGCAGTTTCTCAGGTAACAATGAGCAGTTCTTC. Translating it yields CASSFSGNNEQFF. The chain links TRBV27 to TRBJ2-1; D gene ambiguous. The CDR3 totals 13 residues. Germline V gene data show CDR1 as MNHEY and CDR2 as SMNVEV (reference sequence). Trimming removed 3 bases at V and 5 bases at J, with 8 bases between.